These T cell receptor beta chains were read from a single sample in a study of cytomegalovirus exposure and HLA in healthy donors. Profiling relied on immunoSEQ multiplex PCR, and the TCRdb table lists in-frame clones only, not all of them. Of about 120,000 clones listed, 75% to 90% are singletons. Sequences were obtained from PBMCs. The receptors were gathered from a man aged 30-40 years in good health and CMV-seronegative. The CDR3 runs from the conserved cysteine through the conserved F or W. A D gene is named only where the DNA matches it firmly. Not every row has a clone size; where given, it reads once, few, many or a size class.

v_gene	j_gene	d_gene	abundance	CDR3nt	CDR3aa
TRBV2	TRBJ2-5	NA	NA	TGTGCCAGCAGTGAACAAGGGAGGCAGTACTTC	CASSEQGRQYF
TRBV7-9	TRBJ1-1	TRBD1	NA	TGTGCCAGCAGCTTACCAGGGGGCTTGAACACTGAAGCTTTCTTT	CASSLPGGLNTEAFF
TRBV5-1	TRBJ2-5	NA	NA	TGCGCCAGCAGCTCATCCGGAGGGGCCGTGCAAGAGACCCAGTACTTC	CASSSSGGAVQETQYF
TRBV15	TRBJ1-2	TRBD1	NA	TGTGCCACCAGCAGAGGACAGGGAGAAGGCTACACCTTC	CATSRGQGEGYTF
TRBV10-3	TRBJ2-2	NA	NA	TGTGCCATCACCCCATCAGGGCAGGCGACCGCGAACACCGGGGAGCTGTTTTTT	CAITPSGQATANTGELFF
TRBV2	TRBJ2-7	TRBD1	NA	TGTGCCAGCAGGGACAGGGGGAACGAGCAGTACTTC	CASRDRGNEQYF
TRBV19	TRBJ2-6	TRBD2	few	TGTGCCAGTACCCAGGGAGGGCCCTCTGGGGCCAACGTCCTGACTTTC	CASTQGGPSGANVLTF
TRBV5-1	TRBJ2-7	TRBD1	NA	TGCGCCAGCAGCCCGACAGGGCTATCCTACGAGCAGTACTTC	CASSPTGLSYEQYF
TRBV2	TRBJ2-7	TRBD1	NA	TGTGCCAGCAGCGCCGGGACAGAGCCCTACGAGCAGTACTTC	CASSAGTEPYEQYF
TRBV6-1	TRBJ1-2	NA	few	TGTGCCAGCAGTGAAGTCGGGGAGGTACCCAACTATGGCTACACCTTC	CASSEVGEVPNYGYTF
TRBV9	TRBJ2-7	NA	NA	TGTGCCAGCAGCTCATCCGGGTCTTTGGACGAGCAGTACTTC	CASSSSGSLDEQYF
TRBV6-4	TRBJ1-6	NA	few	TGTGCCAGCAGTGAGAGCTCCTATAATTCACCCCTCCACTTT	CASSESSYNSPLHF
TRBV7-9	TRBJ2-7	NA	NA	TGTGCCAGCAGCTTTTTGAACGGACAGAGCTCCTACGAGCAGTACTTC	CASSFLNGQSSYEQYF
TRBV2	TRBJ2-7	TRBD1	NA	TGTGCCAGCAGTCGACAGGGGGGAAGTGACGAGCAGTACTTC	CASSRQGGSDEQYF
TRBV6-5	TRBJ2-3	NA	NA	TGTGCCAGCAGAGGGGCCACAGATACGCAGTATTTT	CASRGATDTQYF
TRBV10-3	TRBJ1-3	TRBD1	once	TGTGCCATCAGTTTGGGACAGGGGGCGACGAACGCAGCTGGAAACACCATATATTTT	CAISLGQGATNAAGNTIYF
TRBV27	TRBJ2-1	NA	NA	TGTGCCAGCATCTTACGGGGAGGCGGACCGAGCTCCTACAATGAGCAGTTCTTC	CASILRGGGPSSYNEQFF
TRBV5-4	TRBJ1-6	NA	NA	TGTGCCAGCAGCAGGGGGGGTGGTGGTTATAATTCACCCCTCCACTTT	CASSRGGGGYNSPLHF
TRBV2	TRBJ2-3	NA	NA	TGTGCCAGCAGGGAGCTAGATACGCAGTATTTT	CASRELDTQYF
TRBV5-4	TRBJ2-1	NA	NA	TGTGCCAGCAGCCGAGGAGGGGGCGCCTCCCTGGATGAGCAGTTCTTC	CASSRGGGASLDEQFF